Sequencing of this T cell receptor (beta chain) was carried out in a study of T cells in Graves' hyperthyroidism and ophthalmopathy. RNA transcripts yielded amplified TCR beta CDR3 regions. First-round RT-PCR with HTBI primers amplified the TCR CDR3 region. One entry per CDR3 protein results from TCRdb running MiXCR on the multiplex PCR reads. This table holds a few hundred thousand distinct CDR3 sequences, roughly 12% found once. This clonotype was found a few times. The junction shows a germline mismatch at one end, possibly a read error. Germline CDR1 is SGHRS and CDR2 is YFSETQ. This CDR3 spans 14 amino acids.

The chain couples TRBV5-1 to TRBJ1-1, with 7 positions matching TRBD1. This receptor was taken from a man aged 25-45 years with Graves' hyperthyroidism that later progressed to Graves' ophthalmopathy. Material for sequencing was blood. The CDR3 sequence: CASSSRQGHTEAFF. CDR3 coding DNA: TGTGCCAGCAGCTCACGACAGGGACACACTGAAGCTTTCTTT.